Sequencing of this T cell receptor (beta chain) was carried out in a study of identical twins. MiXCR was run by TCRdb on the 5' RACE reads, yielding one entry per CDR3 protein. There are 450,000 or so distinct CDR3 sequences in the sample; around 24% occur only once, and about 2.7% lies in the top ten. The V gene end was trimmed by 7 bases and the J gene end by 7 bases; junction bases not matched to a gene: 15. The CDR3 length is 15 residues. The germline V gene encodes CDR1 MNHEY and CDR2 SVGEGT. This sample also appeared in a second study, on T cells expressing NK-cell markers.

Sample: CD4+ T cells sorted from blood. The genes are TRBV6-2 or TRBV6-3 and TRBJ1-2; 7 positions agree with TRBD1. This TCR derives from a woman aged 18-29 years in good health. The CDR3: CASTPILQGIGGYTF. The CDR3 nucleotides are TGTGCCAGCACCCCAATCTTACAGGGGATCGGTGGCTACACCTTC.